The 6 T cell receptor beta chains in this list originate from one sample, sequenced in a study of tumor-infiltrating lymphocytes in primary liver carcinoma. Reverse transcription of approximately 0.55 ug total RNA with a constant-region primer produced TCR beta cDNA. Libraries covering TCR beta were generated through three nested multiplex PCR rounds (using a slightly modified ARM-PCR). The first two PCR rounds used TRBV1-TRBV30 forward primers with a C-beta reverse primer, about 10 cycles each. TCRdb fed the multiplex PCR reads into MiXCR, producing one record per CDR3 protein. The data show 190,000 or so distinct CDR3 sequences, with approximately 65% seen just once and around 7.1% held by the top ten. Researchers drew blood RNA from unsorted whole blood and extracted germline DNA as well. What was sequenced was peripheral blood. The receptors were sampled from a woman aged 55-69 years with primary liver carcinoma and hepatitis B virus infection.

A remark on this clonotype: One end of the junction fails to match germline, which may point to a read error. The chain recombines TRBV11-2 with TRBJ1-1, with a tentative D call TRBD1 (5 bases). This CDR3 is 20 amino acids long. Germline V gene data show CDR1 as SGHAT and CDR2 as FQNNGV. The chain's CDR3 is CAGSPHQHGHLRFWGYGAFF. The CDR3 DNA sequence: TGTGCCGGCAGCCCACATCAACACGGACACCTTCGCTTTTGGGGCTATGGAGCTTTCTTT.

Notes on this clonotype: Just one base apart from a much larger clone, this may be a read error. The chain joins TRBV4-1 to TRBJ2-7; D ambiguous. Germline V gives CDR1 MGHRA, CDR2 YSYEKL. V lost 3 bases and J lost 3, with 15 bases in between. The CDR3 has 15 residues. The DNA for the CDR3 is TGCGCCAGCAGCCATGAGAACCTACGGTGCTACGAGCAGTACTTC. This gives the protein CASSHENLRCYEQYF.

The chain links TRBV11-1 to TRBJ2-6; weak D call: TRBD1 (6 bases). CDR3 length equals 16 residues. In germline, CDR1 is SGHAT, CDR2 FQDESV (reference sequence). Trimming removed 6 bases from V and 2 bases from J, with 14 bases in between. DNA of the CDR3: TGTGCCAGCAGTCCTGCAGGGGCGGCTGGGGCCAACGTCCTGACTTTC. Its protein is CASSPAGAAGANVLTF.

Notes on this clonotype: The junction departs from germline at one end; a sequencing error may be responsible. V is TRBV10-2 and J is TRBJ2-1; D remains ambiguous. This CDR3 spans 14 amino acids. Germline CDR1 is WSHSY and CDR2 is SAAADI. CDR3 in DNA: TGCGCCAGCAGGGCCCTTGAGTCCGTGAATGAGCAGATCTTC. Residues: CASRALESVNEQIF.

Remarks on this clonotype: The conserved phenylalanine or tryptophan is not found at the CDR3 terminus, so this likely reflects a read error. The limits of the CDR3 on the DNA are not certain, so only TCRdb's listed CDR3 is given. The chain uses TRBV11-2 and TRBJ2-7; TRBD1 reflects the table's D call only, with no check against the DNA. From its first to its last residue, the CDR3 has 15 amino acids. Germline values: CDR1 SGHAT, CDR2 FQNNGV. The CDR3 reads CASSWRTAPSYEHYL.

About this clonotype: Being one base from a much bigger clone, this may be a read error. This chain links TRBV14 with TRBJ2-7, with D perhaps matching TRBD1 or TRBD2 (5 bases each). CDR1 and CDR2 from the germline V gene are SGHDN and FVKESK. The CDR3 sequence is 14 residues long. CDR3 nucleotides: TGTGCCAGCAACCAAGATGAGGGGACCTACGAGCAGTACTTC. Translating gives CASNQDEGTYEQYF.